This TCR beta chain was captured by sequencing in a study of blood T cell repertoires in COVID-19. CDR3 length equals 16 residues. Germline CDR1 MNHEY, CDR2 SVGAGI. Trimming cost V 2 bases and J 4 bases; bases outside gene matches: 7. As handled by the study authors: How many nucleated cells were present was estimated from reference gene primer amplification. Generated by immunoSEQ multiplex PCR, the TCRdb table keeps only in-frame clones and is missing some. That table is the source of V, J and clone size, and D and trimming were worked out from the DNA. Of fewer than 250,000 clones listed, 86% are singletons.

This chain joins TRBV6-5 and TRBJ2-1; TRBD1 agrees at 8 bases. This sequence was found in a woman between 50 and 59 years old who had recovered from COVID-19. What was sequenced was PBMCs or T cells enriched from blood (not recorded which). CDR3 sequence reads: CASSYRLTGEYNEQFF. In DNA form, the CDR3 reads TGTGCCAGCAGTTACCGATTGACAGGGGAGTACAATGAGCAGTTCTTC.